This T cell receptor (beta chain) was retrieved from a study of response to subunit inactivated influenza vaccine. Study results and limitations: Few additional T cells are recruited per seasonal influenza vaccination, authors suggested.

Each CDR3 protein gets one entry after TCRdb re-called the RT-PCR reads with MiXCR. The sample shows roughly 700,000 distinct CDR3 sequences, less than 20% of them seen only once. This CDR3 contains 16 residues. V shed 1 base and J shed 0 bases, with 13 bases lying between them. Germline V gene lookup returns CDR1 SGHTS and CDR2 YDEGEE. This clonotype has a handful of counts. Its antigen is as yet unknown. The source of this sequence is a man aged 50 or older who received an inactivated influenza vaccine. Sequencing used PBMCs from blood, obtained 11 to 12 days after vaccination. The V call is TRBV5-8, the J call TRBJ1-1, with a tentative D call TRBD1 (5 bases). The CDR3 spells CASSLLLGVMNTEAFF. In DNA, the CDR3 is TGTGCCAGCAGCTTGCTGCTGGGGGTAATGAACACTGAAGCTTTCTTT.